This T cell receptor beta chain was observed in a study of OX40 agonist ivuxolimab in advanced cancers. Repertoires were generated with immunoSEQ multiplex PCR, while TCRdb's copy carries only in-frame clones and drops some. The sample carries 25,000 to 30,000 clones, 87% recorded once. This receptor was obtained from an adult with an advanced solid tumor such as melanoma, head and neck, liver or kidney cancer. The sequenced sample was CD4+ or CD8+ T cells sorted from blood, obtained in a trial of the OX40 agonist ivuxolimab.

CDR3 protein: CASSPVPGQGIYEQYF. The CDR3 nucleotides read TGTGCCAGCAGTCCAGTACCGGGACAGGGGATCTACGAGCAGTACTTC. The chain uses TRBV2 and TRBJ2-7; 10 bases line up with TRBD1. There are 16 residues in the CDR3. V was pared by 5 bases and J by 3 bases, with 10 bases of the junction left unmatched. Germline V gives CDR1 SNHLY, CDR2 FYNNEI.